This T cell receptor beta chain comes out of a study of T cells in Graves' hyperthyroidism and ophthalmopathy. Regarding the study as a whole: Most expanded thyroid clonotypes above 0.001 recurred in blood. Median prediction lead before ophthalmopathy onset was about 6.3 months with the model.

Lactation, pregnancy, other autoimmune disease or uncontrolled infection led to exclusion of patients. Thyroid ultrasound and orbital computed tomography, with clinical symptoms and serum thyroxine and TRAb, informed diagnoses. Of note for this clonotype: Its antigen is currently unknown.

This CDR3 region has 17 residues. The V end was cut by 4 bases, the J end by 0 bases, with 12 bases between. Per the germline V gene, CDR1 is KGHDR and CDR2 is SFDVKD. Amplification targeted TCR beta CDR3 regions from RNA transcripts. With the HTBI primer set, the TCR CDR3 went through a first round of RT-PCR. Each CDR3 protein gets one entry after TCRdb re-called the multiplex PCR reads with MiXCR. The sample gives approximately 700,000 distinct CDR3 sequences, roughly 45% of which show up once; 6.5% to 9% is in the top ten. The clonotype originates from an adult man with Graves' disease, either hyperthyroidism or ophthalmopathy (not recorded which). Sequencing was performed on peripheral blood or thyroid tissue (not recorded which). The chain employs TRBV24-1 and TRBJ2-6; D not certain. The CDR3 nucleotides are TGTGCCACCAGTGAAAATTCTCTAACCTCTGGGGCCAACGTCCTGACTTTC. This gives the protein CATSENSLTSGANVLTF.